This T cell receptor (beta chain) stems from a study of somatic mutations in cytotoxic T cells in rheumatoid arthritis. Study-wide context: Prior to any treatment and right after diagnosis, patient blood (over 29 ml EDTA) was drawn. Flow sorting yielded some V beta antibody-stained T-cell populations at nearly 100% purity, among them V beta1+ cells sequenced for TCRB.

TCRdb keeps only in-frame clones here, not all; method: immunoSEQ multiplex PCR. The sample carries around 23,000 clones, roughly 80% recorded once. With respect to this clone: What it binds is unknown.

Notes on the study in general: Significant differences in CD8+ T-cell clonality were not found between rheumatoid arthritis patients and healthy controls (age-matched). Within 8 of 65 patients, the single biggest CD8+ clone made up more than 20% of CD8+ cells.

The sequenced material came from CD8+ T cells sorted from blood. The origin of this receptor is an adult with rheumatoid arthritis.

This CDR3 reads CASSYGQAPNYGYTF. The DNA for the CDR3 is TGTGCCAGCAGTTACGGGCAGGCACCTAACTATGGCTACACCTTC. V usage is TRBV6-5 and J usage is TRBJ1-2; D is unresolved. Germline V gene data show CDR1 as MNHEY and CDR2 as SVGAGI. CDR3 length: 15 amino acids. The V gene lost 2 bases and the J gene lost 0 bases, with 10 bases spanning the gap.